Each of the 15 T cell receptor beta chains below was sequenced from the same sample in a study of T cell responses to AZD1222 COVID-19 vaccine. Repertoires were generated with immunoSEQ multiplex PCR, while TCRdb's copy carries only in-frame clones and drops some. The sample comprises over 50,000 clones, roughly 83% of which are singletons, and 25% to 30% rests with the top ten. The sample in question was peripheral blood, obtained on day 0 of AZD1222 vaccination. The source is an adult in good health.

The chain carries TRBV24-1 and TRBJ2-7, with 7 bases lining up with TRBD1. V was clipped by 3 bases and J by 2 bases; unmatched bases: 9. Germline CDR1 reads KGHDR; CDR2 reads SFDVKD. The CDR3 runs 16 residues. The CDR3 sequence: CATSDARQGPPYEQYF. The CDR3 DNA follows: TGTGCCACCAGTGATGCTAGACAGGGACCCCCCTACGAGCAGTACTTC.

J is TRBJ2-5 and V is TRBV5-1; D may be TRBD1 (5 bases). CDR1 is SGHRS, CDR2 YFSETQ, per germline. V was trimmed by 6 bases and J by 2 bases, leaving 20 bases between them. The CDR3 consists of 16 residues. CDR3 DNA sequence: TGCGCCAGCAAAAGGGGCCGGACACACTTTCAAGAGACCCAGTACTTC. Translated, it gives CASKRGRTHFQETQYF.

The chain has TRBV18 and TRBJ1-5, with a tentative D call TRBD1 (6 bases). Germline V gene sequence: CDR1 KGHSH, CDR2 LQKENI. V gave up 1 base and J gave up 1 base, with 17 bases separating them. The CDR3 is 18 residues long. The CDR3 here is CASSPLRAGAGSNQPQHF. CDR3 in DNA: TGTGCCAGCTCACCACTTAGGGCAGGGGCGGGCAGCAATCAGCCCCAGCATTTT.

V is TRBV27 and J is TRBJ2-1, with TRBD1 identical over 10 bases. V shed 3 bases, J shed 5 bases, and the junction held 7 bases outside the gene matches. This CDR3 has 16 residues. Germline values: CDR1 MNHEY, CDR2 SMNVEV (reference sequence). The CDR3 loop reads CASSFLGDRGDNEQFF. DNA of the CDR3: TGTGCCAGCAGTTTCCTCGGGGACAGGGGCGACAATGAGCAGTTCTTC.

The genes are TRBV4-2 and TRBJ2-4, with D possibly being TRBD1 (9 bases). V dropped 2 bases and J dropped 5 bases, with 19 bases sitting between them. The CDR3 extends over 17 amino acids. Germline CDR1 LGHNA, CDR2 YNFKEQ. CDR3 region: CASSQQSGGQGQNIQYF. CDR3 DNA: TGTGCCAGCAGCCAACAAAGCGGGGGACAGGGCCAAAACATTCAGTACTTC.

Here the CDR3 DNA reads TGTGCCAGCAGGGGGGGTGCATGGGATACGCAGTATTTT. This sequence encodes CASRGGAWDTQYF. The genes are TRBV25-1 and TRBJ2-3; possibly TRBD2 for D (6 bases). The V end lost 6 bases, the J end lost 6 bases, and 13 bases lay between the germline ends. The CDR3 contains 13 residues. Germline V gives CDR1 MGHDK, CDR2 SYGVNS. The full variable domain, in which reference TRBV25-1 and TRBJ2-3 provide the parts outside the CDR3, is EADIYQTPRYLVIGTGKKITLECSQTMGHDKMYWYQQDPGMELHLIHYSYGVNSTEKGDLSSESTVSRIRTEHFPLTLESARPSHTSQYLCASRGGAWDTQYFGPGTRLTVL.

Written as DNA, the CDR3 is TGTGCCAGCTCCCAAACGGGACTAGCGGGAGGACAGATCACGCAGTATTTT. Amino acid sequence: CASSQTGLAGGQITQYF. This chain connects TRBV18 to TRBJ2-3, with 15 bases that match TRBD2. This CDR3 region has 17 residues. Germline CDR1 KGHSH, CDR2 LQKENI. V was pared by 6 bases and J by 9 bases, with 13 bases of the junction left unmatched.

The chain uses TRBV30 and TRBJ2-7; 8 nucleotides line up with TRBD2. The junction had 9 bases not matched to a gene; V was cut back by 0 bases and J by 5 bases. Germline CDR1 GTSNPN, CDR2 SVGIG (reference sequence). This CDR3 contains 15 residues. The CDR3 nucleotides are TGTGCCTGGAGTGTGGTCGGGAGGGCCGTGGACGAGCAGTACTTC. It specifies CAWSVVGRAVDEQYF.

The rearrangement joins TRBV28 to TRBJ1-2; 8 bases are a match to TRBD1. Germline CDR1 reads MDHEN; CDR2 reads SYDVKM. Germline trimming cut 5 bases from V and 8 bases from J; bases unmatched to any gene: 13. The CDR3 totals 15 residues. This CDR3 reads CASSPPGQGGGGYTF. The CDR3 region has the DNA TGTGCCAGCAGTCCACCTGGACAGGGTGGTGGGGGCTACACCTTC.

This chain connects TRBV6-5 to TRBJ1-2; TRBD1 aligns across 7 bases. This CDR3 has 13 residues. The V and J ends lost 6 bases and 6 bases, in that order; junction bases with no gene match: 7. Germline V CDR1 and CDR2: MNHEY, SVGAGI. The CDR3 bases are TGTGCCAGCAGGAAACAGACAGGGAATGGCTACACCTTC. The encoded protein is CASRKQTGNGYTF.

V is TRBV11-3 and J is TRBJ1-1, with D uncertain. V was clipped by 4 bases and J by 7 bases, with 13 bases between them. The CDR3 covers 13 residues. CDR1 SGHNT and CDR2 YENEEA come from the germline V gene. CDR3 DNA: TGTGCCAGCAGCTCACTGCTGGGATTTGAAGCTTTCTTT. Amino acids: CASSSLLGFEAFF.

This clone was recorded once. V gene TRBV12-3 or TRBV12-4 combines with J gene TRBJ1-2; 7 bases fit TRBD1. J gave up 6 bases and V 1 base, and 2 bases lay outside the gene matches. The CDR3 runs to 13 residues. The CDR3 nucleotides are TGTGCCAGCAGTTTAGGAGACAGGGATGGCTACACCTTC. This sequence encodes CASSLGDRDGYTF.

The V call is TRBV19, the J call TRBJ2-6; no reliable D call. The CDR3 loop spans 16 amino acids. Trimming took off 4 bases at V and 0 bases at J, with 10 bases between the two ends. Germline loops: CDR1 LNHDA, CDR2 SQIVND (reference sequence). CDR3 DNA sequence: TGTGCCAGTAGTAGCGTCGGCGGCTCTGGGGCCAACGTCCTGACTTTC. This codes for CASSSVGGSGANVLTF. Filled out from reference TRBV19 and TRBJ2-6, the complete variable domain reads DGGITQSPKYLFRKEGQNVTLSCEQNLNHDAMYWYRQDPGQGLRLIYYSQIVNDFQKGDIAEGYSVSREKKESFPLTVTSAQKNPTAFYLCASSSVGGSGANVLTFGAGSRLTVL.

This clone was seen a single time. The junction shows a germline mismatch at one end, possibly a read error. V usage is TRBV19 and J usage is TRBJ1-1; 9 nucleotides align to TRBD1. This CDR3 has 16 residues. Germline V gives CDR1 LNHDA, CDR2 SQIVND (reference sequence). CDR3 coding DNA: TGTGCCAGTAGTAGACAGGGGGGAATTATGAACGCTGAAGCTTTCTTT. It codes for CASSRQGGIMNAEAFF.

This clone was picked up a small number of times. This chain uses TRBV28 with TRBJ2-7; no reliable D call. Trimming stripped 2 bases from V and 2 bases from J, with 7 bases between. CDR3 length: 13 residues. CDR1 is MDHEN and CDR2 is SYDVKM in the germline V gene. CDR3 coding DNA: TGTGCCAGCAGTTTAGGATCCACCTACGAGCAGTACTTC. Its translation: CASSLGSTYEQYF.